The clone carrying this T cell receptor beta chain was detected a few times. Its antigen is unidentified. The data belong to a study of blood T cells in healthy people across ages. Points from the study as a whole: Diversity was higher, and naive CD4+ cells more numerous, in long-lived donors than in aged donors. Roughly linear age-related decline in beta diversity appeared, significant by age roughly 40.

V was pared by 2 bases and J by 3 bases, with 13 bases between. In germline, CDR1 is MGHDK, CDR2 SYGVNS. The CDR3 has 15 amino acids. Primed by a sample-barcoded 5' primer and a J-beta primer mix, a second PCR proceeded for about 6 to 11 cycles. TCRdb re-analysed the 5' RACE reads in MiXCR, keeping a single row per CDR3 protein. Of roughly 1.5 million distinct CDR3 sequences in the sample, approximately 43% were seen once. This receptor was taken from a woman under 30 in good health. This chain uses TRBV25-1 with TRBJ1-1, with a tentative D call TRBD1 (6 bases). Sequencing was done on a sample of blood. The CDR3 reads CASSEDPQGYTEAFF. The DNA of the CDR3 is TGTGCCAGCAGTGAAGACCCTCAGGGGTACACTGAAGCTTTCTTT.